These 23 T cell receptor beta chains came from one sample sequenced in a study of blood T cell repertoires in COVID-19 (dated by TCRdb to about 2020). Library generation was performed with the immunoSEQ multiplex PCR assay. TCRdb obtained this table from immuneACCESS and retained in-frame rearrangements with V and J assigned. These tables miss some clones; where compared with another copy, unresolved V genes account for less than half of the shortfall, and the remainder is unexplained. In this sample the table shows roughly 260,000 clones, around 82% of which occur a single time. Clones ranked in the top ten supply approximately 4% of the sample. Sequenced input: PBMCs or T cells enriched from blood (not recorded which). All receptors derive from a woman aged 40 to 50 who had been exposed to COVID-19.

The V and J genes are TRBV6-5 and TRBJ1-1; a possible D gene is TRBD1 (5 bases). This CDR3 has 14 residues. Trimming cost V 2 bases and J 6 bases, with 13 bases left between them. The germline gives CDR1 MNHEY, CDR2 SVGAGI. CDR3: CASSYGQGGSEAFF. The DNA for the CDR3 is TGTGCCAGCAGTTACGGCCAGGGTGGGTCTGAAGCTTTCTTT.

The rearrangement joins TRBV2 to TRBJ1-3, with D unresolved. Trimming removed 5 bases from V and 2 bases from J, with 13 bases in between. Looked up from germline, CDR1 is SNHLY and CDR2 is FYNNEI. This CDR3 has 15 residues. The CDR3, as DNA: TGTGCCAGCAGTCCGGAGATAAAGCCTGGAAACACCATATATTTT. It encodes CASSPEIKPGNTIYF.

This clone is a singleton in its sample. The chain is built from TRBV19 and TRBJ2-7; maybe TRBD1 (6 bases). The V and J ends lost 3 bases and 5 bases respectively, with 17 bases between them. CDR3 size: 15 residues. Germline V gives CDR1 LNHDA, CDR2 SQIVND (reference sequence). CDR3: CASSMSGQSLNEQYF. CDR3 nucleotide sequence: TGTGCCAGTAGTATGTCTGGACAGTCGTTAAACGAGCAGTACTTC.

V and J are TRBV19 and TRBJ2-5, with D perhaps TRBD2 (6 bases). In germline, CDR1 is LNHDA, CDR2 SQIVND (reference sequence). The CDR3 covers 14 residues. Trimming pared 6 bases from V and 3 bases from J, leaving 14 bases between. DNA for the CDR3: TGTGCCAGTAGCCGTCTTGGGACTGAAGAGACCCAGTACTTC. Translating gives CASSRLGTEETQYF.

The rearrangement uses TRBV10-3 and TRBJ2-7; no firm D call. Germline V lookup: CDR1 ENHRY, CDR2 SYGVKD. The CDR3 covers 14 residues. The ends were cut back, 10 bases at V and 0 bases at J, with 16 bases in the middle. CDR3 bases: TGTGCCACCCGCCAAAGCCCGAGCTCCTACGAGCAGTACTTC. It encodes CATRQSPSSYEQYF.

This clone was observed a single time. The chain joins TRBV19 to TRBJ1-2, with D perhaps TRBD1 (5 bases). Germline V gene sequence: CDR1 LNHDA, CDR2 SQIVND (reference sequence). Trimming left V 3 bases short and J 4 bases short, with 12 bases between. CDR3 length: 14 amino acids. This CDR3 is CASSIMRDSYGYTF. CDR3 coding DNA: TGTGCCAGTAGTATTATGCGGGACTCCTATGGCTACACCTTC.

This chain uses TRBV7-9 with TRBJ1-2; 8 nucleotides line up with TRBD1. This CDR3 is built from 14 residues. Unmatched junction bases numbered 6, after V lost 1 base and J lost 8 bases. The V gene's germline CDR1 is SEHNR and CDR2 FQNEAQ (reference sequence). The CDR3 DNA reads TGTGCCAGCAGCTTAGATCAGGGGGCGAAGGGCTACACCTTC. This translates into CASSLDQGAKGYTF.

This sequence joins TRBV12-3 or TRBV12-4 and TRBJ2-7; TRBD1 matches 9 bases. The trim removed 8 bases at V and 6 bases at J, leaving 8 bases unmatched. The CDR3 sequence is 13 residues long. The CDR3, as DNA: TGTGCCAGCTCGGACAGGGGAGAAGTCGAGCAGTACTTC. It encodes CASSDRGEVEQYF.

The rearrangement uses TRBV5-1 and TRBJ2-2, with D possibly TRBD2 on 7 matching bases. With 0 bases removed from V and 6 bases from J, the gap between germline ends came to 15 bases. The CDR3 spans 16 residues. The V gene's germline CDR1 is SGHRS and CDR2 YFSETQ. The CDR3 DNA follows: TGCGCCAGCAGCTTGGAAAACGCGGGGGCGGCCGGGGAGCTGTTTTTT. It specifies CASSLENAGAAGELFF.

This rearrangement joins TRBV7-2 to TRBJ2-2; D is possibly TRBD1 (6 bases). Trimming took off 1 base at V and 7 bases at J, with 10 bases between the two ends. Germline-derived CDR1 and CDR2 are SGHTA and FQGNSA. The CDR3 sequence is 14 residues long. This CDR3 reads CASSLGGQIGELFF. CDR3 bases: TGTGCCAGCAGCTTAGGGGGACAAATCGGGGAGCTGTTTTTT.

This clone was observed a few times. The J gene is TRBJ1-5, the V gene TRBV2, with 8 bases identical to TRBD1. The trim removed 10 bases at V and 0 bases at J, leaving 5 bases unmatched. The CDR3 spans 14 residues. Germline CDR1 and CDR2: SNHLY and FYNNEI. The CDR3 loop is CATTDRDSNQPQHF. CDR3 nucleotides: TGTGCCACCACGGACAGGGATAGCAATCAGCCCCAGCATTTT.

This chain joins TRBV7-7 and TRBJ2-1; D remains ambiguous. The CDR3 runs to 15 residues. Germline V gene sequence: CDR1 SSHAT, CDR2 FNYEAQ (reference sequence). V was cut by 1 base and J by 4 bases, with 11 bases left in between. As DNA, the CDR3 is TGTGCCAGCAGCTTAGATTTGCAGGAATACAATGAGCAGTTCTTC. Translation gives CASSLDLQEYNEQFF.

V gene TRBV11-1 combines with J gene TRBJ2-7; 7 bases are a match to TRBD2. This CDR3 region has 14 residues. V lost 5 bases to trimming and J lost 0 bases; unmatched junction nucleotides: 4. The germline V gene encodes CDR1 SGHAT and CDR2 FQDESV (reference sequence). Here the CDR3 DNA reads TGTGCCAGCAGCCCCTGGGGGGGCTCCTACGAGCAGTACTTC. Encoded protein: CASSPWGGSYEQYF.

This clone was seen only once. The V and J genes are TRBV4-2 and TRBJ1-5; D is possibly TRBD1 (5 bases). The V end lost 0 bases, the J end lost 7 bases, and 13 bases lay between the germline ends. CDR1 is LGHNA, CDR2 YNFKEQ, per germline. This CDR3 region has 15 residues. Here the CDR3 reads CASSQDGDSGQPQHF. The CDR3 DNA reads TGTGCCAGCAGCCAAGATGGAGACAGCGGGCAGCCCCAGCATTTT.

The chain is built from TRBV7-3 and TRBJ1-1; D call uncertain. Germline loops: CDR1 SGHTA, CDR2 FQGTGA. This CDR3 has 13 amino acids. Trimming took off 5 bases at V and 4 bases at J, with 11 bases between the two ends. Here the CDR3 DNA reads TGTGCCAGCAGCCCTTACGTCGGCACTGAAGCTTTCTTT. It is translated as CASSPYVGTEAFF.

The chain is built from TRBV18 and TRBJ2-5; maybe TRBD2 (6 bases). Germline V gene lookup returns CDR1 KGHSH and CDR2 LQKENI. Trimming took off 3 bases at V and 7 bases at J, with 21 bases between the two ends. The CDR3 totals 16 residues. The CDR3 protein is CASSPGRGYQEGTQYF. CDR3 coding DNA: TGTGCCAGCTCACCGGGGCGGGGTTATCAAGAAGGGACCCAGTACTTC.

The rearrangement uses TRBV9 and TRBJ2-7; 13 nucleotides align to TRBD2. Unmatched junction bases numbered 1, after V lost 3 bases and J lost 1 base. This CDR3 is 15 amino acids long. Germline loops: CDR1 SGDLS, CDR2 YYNGEE. The CDR3 region is CASSATSGGSYEQYF. The CDR3 coding sequence is TGTGCCAGCAGCGCGACTAGCGGGGGGTCCTACGAGCAGTACTTC.

The chain is built from TRBV7-9 and TRBJ2-1, with 11 bases aligning to TRBD2. The germline CDR1 and CDR2 sequences are SEHNR and FQNEAQ (reference sequence). The CDR3 extends over 15 amino acids. After removal of 6 bases from V and 4 bases from J, the junction contained 5 bases not matched to a gene. CDR3 sequence reads: CASSRLAGGYNEQFF. CDR3 coding DNA: TGTGCCAGCAGTCGTCTAGCGGGGGGATACAATGAGCAGTTCTTC.

The chain has TRBV6-5 and TRBJ1-1, with D maybe TRBD1 (6 bases). The V and J ends lost 5 bases and 0 bases respectively, with 10 bases between them. This CDR3 region has 14 residues. Germline lookup yields CDR1 MNHEY and CDR2 SVGAGI. Written as DNA, the CDR3 is TGTGCCAGCAGTACGGGACACCTGAACACTGAAGCTTTCTTT. Encoded protein: CASSTGHLNTEAFF.

The chain links TRBV5-8 to TRBJ1-5; 10 bases agree with TRBD1. The ends lost 1 base at V and 2 bases at J; junction bases unmatched: 3. The CDR3 extends over 16 amino acids. From germline, CDR1 is SGHTS and CDR2 YDEGEE. CDR3 nucleotides: TGTGCCAGCAGCTTGTATGGGACAGGGGGCAATCAGCCCCAGCATTTT. Its protein is CASSLYGTGGNQPQHF.

The chain carries TRBV11-2 and TRBJ1-5; 8 bases line up with TRBD1. The junction had 2 bases not matched to a gene; V was cut back by 5 bases and J by 2 bases. The germline CDR1 and CDR2 sequences are SGHAT and FQNNGV. The CDR3 runs 14 residues. CDR3 nucleotides: TGTGCCAGCAGCGTGGACAGGGGCAATCAGCCCCAGCATTTT. It specifies CASSVDRGNQPQHF.

The genes are TRBV27 and TRBJ2-2, with 10 positions matching TRBD2. Germline V lookup: CDR1 MNHEY, CDR2 SMNVEV (reference sequence). Unmatched junction bases numbered 6, after V lost 6 bases and J lost 2 bases. The CDR3 loop spans 16 amino acids. The CDR3 loop is CASRVAGGLNTGELFF. As DNA, the CDR3 is TGTGCCAGCAGAGTAGCGGGGGGACTTAACACCGGGGAGCTGTTTTTT.

CDR3 protein: CASSRLAVTDTQYF. In DNA, the CDR3 is TGTGCCAGCAGTAGACTAGCGGTTACAGATACGCAGTATTTT. The chain joins TRBV6-6 to TRBJ2-3, with 9 bases matching TRBD2. Germline V lookup: CDR1 MNHNY, CDR2 SVGAGI (reference sequence). Trimming took 5 bases from V and 3 from J; bases not matched to a gene: 3. This CDR3 has 14 residues.